What follows describes a single TCR beta chain. The CDR3 length is 15 residues. V was trimmed by 5 bases and J by 7 bases, leaving 18 bases between them. These data come from a study of T-cell memory formation after mild COVID-19. Looking at the study overall: TCR clusters were mostly donor specific.

MiXCR, applied by TCRdb to the 5' RACE reads, yields one record per CDR3 protein. The data show around 340,000 distinct CDR3 sequences, 13% to 15% seen once. Input material: PBMCs or a T cell subset sorted from them (not recorded which). The chain employs TRBV12-3 or TRBV12-4 and TRBJ2-1, with D perhaps TRBD1 (8 bases). The receptor was isolated from a man aged 18 to 29 who had mild COVID-19 (a few samples of this study predate the infection). Cell type and time point are not known. The CDR3 DNA sequence: TGTGCCAGCAGTAGGGGAGGGACAGGTGAGAATGAGCAGTTCTTC. It translates to CASSRGGTGENEQFF.